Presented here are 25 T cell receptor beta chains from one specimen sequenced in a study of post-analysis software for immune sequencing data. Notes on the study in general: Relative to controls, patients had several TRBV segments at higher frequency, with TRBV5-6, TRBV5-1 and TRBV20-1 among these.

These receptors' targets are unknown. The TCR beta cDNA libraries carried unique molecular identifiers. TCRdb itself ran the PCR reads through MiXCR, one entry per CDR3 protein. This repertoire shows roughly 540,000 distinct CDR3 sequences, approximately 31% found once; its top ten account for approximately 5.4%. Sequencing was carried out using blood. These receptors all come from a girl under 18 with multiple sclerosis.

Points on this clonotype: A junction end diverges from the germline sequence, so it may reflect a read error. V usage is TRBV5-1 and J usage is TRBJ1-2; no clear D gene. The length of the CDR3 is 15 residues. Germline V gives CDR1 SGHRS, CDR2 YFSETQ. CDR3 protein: CASSLDGSGNYGYTF. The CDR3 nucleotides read TGCGCCAGCAGTTTGGATGGGTCGGGGAACTATGGCTACACCTTC.

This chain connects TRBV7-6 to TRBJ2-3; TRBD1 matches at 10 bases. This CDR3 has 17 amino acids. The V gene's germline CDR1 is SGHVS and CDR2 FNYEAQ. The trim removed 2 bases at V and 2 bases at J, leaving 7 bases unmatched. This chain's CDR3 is CASSLIAGQGTTDTQYF. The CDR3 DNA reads TGTGCCAGCAGCTTAATAGCGGGACAGGGGACCACAGATACGCAGTATTTT.

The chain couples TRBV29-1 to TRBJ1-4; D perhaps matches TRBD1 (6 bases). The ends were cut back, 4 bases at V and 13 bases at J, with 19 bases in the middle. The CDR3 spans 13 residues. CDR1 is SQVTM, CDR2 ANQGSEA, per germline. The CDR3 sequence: CSVARSGDGGLFF. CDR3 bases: TGCAGCGTTGCGAGGTCAGGGGATGGGGGACTGTTTTTT.

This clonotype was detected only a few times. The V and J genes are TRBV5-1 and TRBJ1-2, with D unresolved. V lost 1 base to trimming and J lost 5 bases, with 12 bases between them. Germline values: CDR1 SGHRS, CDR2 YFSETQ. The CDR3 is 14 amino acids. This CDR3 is CASSLNVGLYGYTF. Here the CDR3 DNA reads TGCGCCAGCAGCTTGAACGTCGGATTGTATGGCTACACCTTC.

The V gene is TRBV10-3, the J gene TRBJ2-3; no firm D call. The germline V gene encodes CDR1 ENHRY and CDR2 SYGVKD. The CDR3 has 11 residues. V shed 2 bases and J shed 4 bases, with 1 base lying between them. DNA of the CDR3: TGTGCCATCAGTGAGGCAGATACGCAGTATTTT. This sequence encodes CAISEADTQYF.

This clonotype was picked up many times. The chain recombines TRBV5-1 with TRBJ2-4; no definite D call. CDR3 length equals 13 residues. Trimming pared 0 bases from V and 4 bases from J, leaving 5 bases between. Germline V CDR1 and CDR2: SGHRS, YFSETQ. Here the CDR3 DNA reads TGCGCCAGCAGCTTGGGCCATAAAAACATTCAGTACTTC. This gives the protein CASSLGHKNIQYF. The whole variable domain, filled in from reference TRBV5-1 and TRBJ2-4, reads KAGVTQTPRYLIKTRGQQVTLSCSPISGHRSVSWYQQTPGQGLQFLFEYFSETQRNKGNFPGRFSGRQFSNSRSEMNVSTLELGDSALYLCASSLGHKNIQYFGAGTRLSVL.

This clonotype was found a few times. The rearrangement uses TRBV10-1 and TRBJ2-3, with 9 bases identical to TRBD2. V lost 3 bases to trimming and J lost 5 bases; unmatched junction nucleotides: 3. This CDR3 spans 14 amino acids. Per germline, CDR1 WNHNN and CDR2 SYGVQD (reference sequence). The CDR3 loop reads CASSELAGEDTQYF. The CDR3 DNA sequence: TGCGCCAGCAGTGAACTAGCGGGTGAAGATACGCAGTATTTT.

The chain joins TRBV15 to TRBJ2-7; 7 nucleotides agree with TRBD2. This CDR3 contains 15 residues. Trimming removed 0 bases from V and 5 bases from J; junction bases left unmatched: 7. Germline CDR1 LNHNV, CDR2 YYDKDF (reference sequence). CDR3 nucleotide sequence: TGTGCCACCAGCAGAGATTGGGCGGGAGTCCACGAGCAGTACTTC. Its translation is CATSRDWAGVHEQYF.

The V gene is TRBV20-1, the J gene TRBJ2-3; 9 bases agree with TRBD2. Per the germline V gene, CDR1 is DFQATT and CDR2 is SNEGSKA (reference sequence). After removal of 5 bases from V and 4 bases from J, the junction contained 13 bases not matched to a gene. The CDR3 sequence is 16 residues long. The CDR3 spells CSACSGGIYLADTQYF. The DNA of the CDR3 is TGCAGTGCTTGTAGCGGGGGAATATATCTGGCAGATACGCAGTATTTT.

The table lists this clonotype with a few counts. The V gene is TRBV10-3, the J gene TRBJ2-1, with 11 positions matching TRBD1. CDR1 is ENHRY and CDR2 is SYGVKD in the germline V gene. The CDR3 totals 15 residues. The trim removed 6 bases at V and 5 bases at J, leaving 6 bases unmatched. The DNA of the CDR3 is TGTGCCATCAGCGGACAGGGGGCGCAAAACAATGAGCAGTTCTTC. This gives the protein CAISGQGAQNNEQFF.

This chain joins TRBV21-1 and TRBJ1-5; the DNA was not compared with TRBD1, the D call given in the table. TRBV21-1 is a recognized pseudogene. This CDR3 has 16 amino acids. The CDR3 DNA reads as TGTGCCAGCACCGATGTGACAGGGGACGTCAATCAGCCCCAGCATTTT. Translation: CASTDVTGDVNQPQHF.

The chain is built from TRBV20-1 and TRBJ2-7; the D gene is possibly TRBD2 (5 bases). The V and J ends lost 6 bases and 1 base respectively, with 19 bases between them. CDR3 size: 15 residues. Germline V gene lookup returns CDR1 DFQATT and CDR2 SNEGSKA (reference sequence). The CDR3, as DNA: TGCAGTGCGCCACACCCAAGGACGGGGTCCTACGAGCAGTACTTC. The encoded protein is CSAPHPRTGSYEQYF.

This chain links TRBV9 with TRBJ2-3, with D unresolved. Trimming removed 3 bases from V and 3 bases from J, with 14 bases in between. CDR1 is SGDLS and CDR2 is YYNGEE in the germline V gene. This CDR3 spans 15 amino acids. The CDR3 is CASSGPDPSTDTQYF. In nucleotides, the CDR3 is TGTGCCAGCAGCGGTCCGGACCCGAGTACAGATACGCAGTATTTT.

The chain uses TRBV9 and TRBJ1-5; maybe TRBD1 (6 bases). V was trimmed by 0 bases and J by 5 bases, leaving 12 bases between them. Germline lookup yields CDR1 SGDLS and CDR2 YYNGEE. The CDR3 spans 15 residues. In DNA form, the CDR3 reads TGTGCCAGCAGCGTAGGCACAGGGATGGATCAGCCCCAGCATTTT. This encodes CASSVGTGMDQPQHF.

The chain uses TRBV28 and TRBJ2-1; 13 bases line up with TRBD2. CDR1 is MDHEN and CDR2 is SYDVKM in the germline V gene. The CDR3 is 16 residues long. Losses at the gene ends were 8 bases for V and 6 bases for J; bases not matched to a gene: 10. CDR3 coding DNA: TGTGCCAGCGGGTACACCGGACTAGCGGGGGCCAATGAGCAGTTCTTC. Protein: CASGYTGLAGANEQFF.

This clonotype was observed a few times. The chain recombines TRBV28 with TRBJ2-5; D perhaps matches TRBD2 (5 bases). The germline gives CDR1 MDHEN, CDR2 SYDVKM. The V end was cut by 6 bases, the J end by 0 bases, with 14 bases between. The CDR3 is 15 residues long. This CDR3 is CASSLTGLYQETQYF. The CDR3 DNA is TGTGCCAGCAGCCTGACGGGATTGTACCAAGAGACCCAGTACTTC.

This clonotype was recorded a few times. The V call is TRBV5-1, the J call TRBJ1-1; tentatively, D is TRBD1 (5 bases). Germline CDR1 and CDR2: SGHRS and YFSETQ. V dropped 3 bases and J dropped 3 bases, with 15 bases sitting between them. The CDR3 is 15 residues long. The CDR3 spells CASSSGGDEDTEAFF. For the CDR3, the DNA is TGCGCCAGCAGCTCTGGCGGGGACGAGGACACTGAAGCTTTCTTT.

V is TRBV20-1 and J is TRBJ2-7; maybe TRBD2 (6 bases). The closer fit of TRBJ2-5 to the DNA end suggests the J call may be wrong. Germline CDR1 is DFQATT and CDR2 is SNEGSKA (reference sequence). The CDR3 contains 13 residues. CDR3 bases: TGCAGTGCTCTGGCGGGGAATCAGGAGACCCAGTACTTC. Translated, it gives CSALAGNQETQYF.

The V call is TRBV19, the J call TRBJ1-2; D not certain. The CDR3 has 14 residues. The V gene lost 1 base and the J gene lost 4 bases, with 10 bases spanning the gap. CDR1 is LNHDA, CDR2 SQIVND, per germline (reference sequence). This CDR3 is CASSIGDGFYGYTF. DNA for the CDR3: TGTGCCAGTAGTATAGGCGACGGCTTCTATGGCTACACCTTC.

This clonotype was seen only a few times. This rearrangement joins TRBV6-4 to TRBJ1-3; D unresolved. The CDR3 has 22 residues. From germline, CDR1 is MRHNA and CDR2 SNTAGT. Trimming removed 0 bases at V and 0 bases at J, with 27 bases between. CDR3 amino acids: CASSDSPPNSHERASSGNTIYF. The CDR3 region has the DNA TGTGCCAGCAGTGACTCCCCCCCCAATTCCCACGAAAGGGCCAGCTCTGGAAACACCATATATTTT.

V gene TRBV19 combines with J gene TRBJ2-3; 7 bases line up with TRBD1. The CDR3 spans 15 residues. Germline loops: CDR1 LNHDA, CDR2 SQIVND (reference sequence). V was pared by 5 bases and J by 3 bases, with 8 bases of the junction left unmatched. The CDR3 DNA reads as TGTGCCAGTAGTTTTCGGACAGGATTAACAGATACGCAGTATTTT. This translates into CASSFRTGLTDTQYF. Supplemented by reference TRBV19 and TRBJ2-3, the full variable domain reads DGGITQSPKYLFRKEGQNVTLSCEQNLNHDAMYWYRQDPGQGLRLIYYSQIVNDFQKGDIAEGYSVSREKKESFPLTVTSAQKNPTAFYLCASSFRTGLTDTQYFGPGTRLTVL.

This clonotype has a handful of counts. CDR3 in amino acids: CASSGRSGQSYEQYF. CDR3 DNA sequence: TGTGCCAGCAGTGGCCGTTCAGGACAGAGCTACGAGCAGTACTTC. The chain couples TRBV6-1 to TRBJ2-7; D is perhaps TRBD1 (6 bases). With 4 bases removed from V and 3 bases from J, the gap between germline ends came to 16 bases. Germline V gene sequence: CDR1 MNHNS, CDR2 SASEGT. The CDR3 covers 15 residues.

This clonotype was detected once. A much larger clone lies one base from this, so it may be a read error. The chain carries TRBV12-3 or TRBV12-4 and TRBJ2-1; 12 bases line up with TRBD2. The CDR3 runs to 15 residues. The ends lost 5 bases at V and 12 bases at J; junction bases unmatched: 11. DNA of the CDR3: TGTGCCAGCAGTCCCGGACTAGCGGGGAGGCCGATGCAGTTCTTC. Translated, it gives CASSPGLAGRPMQFF.

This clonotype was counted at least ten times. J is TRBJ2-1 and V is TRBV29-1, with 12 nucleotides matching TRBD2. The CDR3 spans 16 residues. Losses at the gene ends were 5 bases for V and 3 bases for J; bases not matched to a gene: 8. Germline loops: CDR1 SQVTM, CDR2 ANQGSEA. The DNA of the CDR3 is TGCAGCGTTCTAGCGGGGGGGCCCCTTAGCTACAATGAGCAGTTCTTC. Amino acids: CSVLAGGPLSYNEQFF.

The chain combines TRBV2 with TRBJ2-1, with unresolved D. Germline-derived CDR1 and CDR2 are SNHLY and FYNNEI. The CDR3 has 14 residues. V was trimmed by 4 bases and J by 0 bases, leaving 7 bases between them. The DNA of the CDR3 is TGTGCCAGCAGTGTGGCAAGCTCCTACAATGAGCAGTTCTTC. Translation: CASSVASSYNEQFF.